Detailed here is one T cell receptor (beta chain). Its antigen is unknown. Assay used: immunoSEQ multiplex PCR; TCRdb lists only in-frame clones, some missing. Of 150,000 to 180,000 clones in the sample, more than 70% are singletons; the top ten hold about 2.2%. This CDR3 has 13 residues. V was pared by 4 bases and J by 13 bases, with 10 bases of the junction left unmatched. Germline assignment: CDR1 SGHNT and CDR2 YYREEE (reference sequence). This specimen comes from a study of cytomegalovirus exposure and HLA in healthy donors. Study-level points and caveats: High sensitivity and specificity were reportedly achieved when the classifier diagnosed cytomegalovirus status. Generally TCR sequences proved uncommon, though certain public TCRs appeared in numerous donors.

The receptor's source is a human donor in good health. Sequenced sample: PBMCs. The chain employs TRBV5-4 and TRBJ2-1; the match to TRBD2 covers 8 bases. The CDR3 here is CASSPREGIGQFF. The CDR3 coding sequence is TGTGCCAGCAGCCCACGGGAGGGGATTGGACAGTTCTTC.